This TCR beta chain was captured in a study of HIV-infected patients and healthy controls. This clonotype showed up many times. The CDR3 consists of 14 residues. Unmatched junction bases numbered 1, after V lost 4 bases and J lost 2 bases. The V gene's germline CDR1 is SGHRS and CDR2 YFSETQ. TCRdb redid the calling of the 5' RACE reads with MiXCR, one entry per CDR3 protein. The sample lists about 64,000 distinct CDR3 sequences, roughly 21% occurring once. The chain has TRBV5-1 and TRBJ2-5, with TRBD2 matching 11 bases. This TCR derives from a human donor in good health. Sequenced material: CD4+ T cells from blood. CDR3 amino acids: CASSGTSGQETQYF. The CDR3 DNA reads as TGCGCCAGCAGCGGGACTAGCGGACAAGAGACCCAGTACTTC. The full variable domain, in which reference TRBV5-1 and TRBJ2-5 provide the parts outside the CDR3, is KAGVTQTPRYLIKTRGQQVTLSCSPISGHRSVSWYQQTPGQGLQFLFEYFSETQRNKGNFPGRFSGRQFSNSRSEMNVSTLELGDSALYLCASSGTSGQETQYFGPGTRLLVL.